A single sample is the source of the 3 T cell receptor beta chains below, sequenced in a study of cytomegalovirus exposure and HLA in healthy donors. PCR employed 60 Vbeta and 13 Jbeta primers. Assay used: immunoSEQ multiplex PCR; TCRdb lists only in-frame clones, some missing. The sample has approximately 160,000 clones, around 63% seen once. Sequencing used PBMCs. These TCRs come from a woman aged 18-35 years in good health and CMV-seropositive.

CDR3 sequence: CASPTSNEQFF. The CDR3 coding sequence is TGTGCCAGCCCGACTAGCAATGAGCAGTTCTTC. The chain employs TRBV6-1 and TRBJ2-1; a possible D gene is TRBD2 (6 bases). Germline CDR1 reads MNHNS; CDR2 reads SASEGT. This CDR3 has 11 amino acids. The ends were cut back, 8 bases at V and 6 bases at J, with 8 bases in the middle.

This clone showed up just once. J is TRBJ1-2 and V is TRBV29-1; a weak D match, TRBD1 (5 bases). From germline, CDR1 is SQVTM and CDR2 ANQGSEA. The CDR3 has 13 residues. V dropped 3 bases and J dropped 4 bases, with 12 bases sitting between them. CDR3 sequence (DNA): TGCAGCGTTGACTCCACGGGGGGCTATGGCTACACCTTC. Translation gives CSVDSTGGYGYTF.

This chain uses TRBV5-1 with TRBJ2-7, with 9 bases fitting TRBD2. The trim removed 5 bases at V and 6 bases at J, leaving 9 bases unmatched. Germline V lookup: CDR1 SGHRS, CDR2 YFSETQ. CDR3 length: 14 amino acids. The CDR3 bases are TGCGCCAGCAGGTCAGGTAGCGGGAGCGGCGAGCAGTACTTC. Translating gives CASRSGSGSGEQYF. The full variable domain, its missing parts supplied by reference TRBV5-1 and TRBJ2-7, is KAGVTQTPRYLIKTRGQQVTLSCSPISGHRSVSWYQQTPGQGLQFLFEYFSETQRNKGNFPGRFSGRQFSNSRSEMNVSTLELGDSALYLCASRSGSGSGEQYFGPGTRLTVT.